Detailed here is one T cell receptor beta chain. The entry originates in a study of cytomegalovirus exposure and HLA in healthy donors. The germline V gene encodes CDR1 SGHTA and CDR2 FQGTGA. The CDR3 has 14 amino acids. V gave up 3 bases and J gave up 10 bases; unmatched junction bases: 5. 13 Jbeta primers and 60 Vbeta primers were used for the PCR. Data came from immunoSEQ multiplex PCR; TCRdb stores just in-frame clones and leaves some out. The table has over 15,000 clones, 84% seen once; the top ten hold about a fifth. Sequencing was performed on PBMCs. The receptor's source is a human donor in good health. This rearrangement joins TRBV7-3 to TRBJ2-1, with 11 positions matching TRBD2. The CDR3 bases are TGTGCCAGCAGCTTTAGCGGGGGGGTTAAAGAGCAGTTCTTC. Residues: CASSFSGGVKEQFF. Full variable domain (missing parts from reference TRBV7-3 and TRBJ2-1): GAGVSQTPSNKVTEKGKYVELRCDPISGHTALYWYRQSLGQGPEFLIYFQGTGAADDSGLPNDRFFAVRPEGSVSTLKIQRTERGDSAVYLCASSFSGGVKEQFFGPGTRLTVL.